This TCR beta chain was obtained from a study of T cell changes during pregnancy in multiple sclerosis. J was trimmed by 2 bases and V by 5 bases; bases with no gene match: 6. The CDR3 is 15 residues long. Germline CDR1 MNHNS, CDR2 SASEGT. The data were produced by immunoSEQ multiplex PCR, yet TCRdb's version contains in-frame clones alone and is incomplete. The sample contains about 30,000 clones, approximately 90% of which appear only once. The TCR was taken from a female donor in good health, enrolled as a control in a pregnancy study. The V and J genes are TRBV6-1 and TRBJ2-3; 8 nucleotides line up with TRBD1. The starting material was peripheral blood, obtained in the first trimester of pregnancy. CDR3 amino acids: CASSRQGTTTDTQYF. CDR3 DNA: TGTGCCAGCAGTAGACAGGGGACGACCACAGATACGCAGTATTTT.